The 22 T cell receptor beta chains below were found in one sample sequenced in a study of T cell clonotyping in hematopoietic cell transplantation (dated by TCRdb to about 2021). The library was obtained by the immunoSEQ multiplex PCR assay. TCRdb took this table from immuneACCESS and kept in-frame rearrangements with V and J called. Such tables lack part of the clones; where checked against another copy, unresolved V genes explain under half of the gap, and the rest is unexplained. Within this sample are approximately 20,000 clones, with approximately 79% of them counted one time only. The biggest ten clones account for roughly 15% of the sample. Sequences were obtained from peripheral blood mononuclear cells. The receptors were gathered from a man aged 55 to 70 in good health. Some clones in this sample may be carry-over from other donors' samples.

This clone was observed once. The chain couples TRBV30 to TRBJ1-2, with D unresolved. The length of the CDR3 is 13 residues. The V end was cut by 3 bases, the J end by 3 bases, with 11 bases between. Germline V gene lookup returns CDR1 GTSNPN and CDR2 SVGIG (reference sequence). This CDR3 reads CAWRLSAHYGYTF. The DNA of the CDR3 is TGTGCCTGGAGGCTCTCGGCCCACTATGGCTACACCTTC.

The rearrangement uses TRBV7-9 and TRBJ2-6; D is perhaps TRBD1 or TRBD2 (5 bases each). The CDR3 has 17 amino acids. V lost 5 bases, J lost 0 bases, and 14 bases lay in between. Germline V gives CDR1 SEHNR, CDR2 FQNEAQ (reference sequence). The CDR3 DNA is TGTGCCAGCAGCACCCGGGGCGGGCGCTCTGGGGCCAACGTCCTGACTTTC. Its protein is CASSTRGGRSGANVLTF.

The chain is built from TRBV5-4 and TRBJ2-2; 7 bases align to TRBD2. The germline V gene has CDR1 SGHNT and CDR2 YYREEE (reference sequence). The CDR3 runs 16 residues. V shed 0 bases and J 0 bases; nucleotides not matched to a gene: 2. CDR3 amino acids: CASSLGAGTNTGELFF. As DNA, the CDR3 is TGTGCCAGCAGCTTGGGAGCGGGGACGAACACCGGGGAGCTGTTTTTT.

The chain has TRBV29-1 and TRBJ1-5; D possibly corresponds to TRBD1 (6 bases). Trimming pared 5 bases from V and 4 bases from J, leaving 12 bases between. The CDR3 sequence is 13 residues long. CDR1 is SQVTM and CDR2 is ANQGSEA in the germline V gene. CDR3 protein: CSVRGDKNQPQHF. In nucleotides, the CDR3 is TGCAGCGTTCGGGGGGACAAGAATCAGCCCCAGCATTTT.

As DNA, the CDR3 is TGTGCCAGCGGGGAATACGAGCAGTACTTC. Its protein is CASGEYEQYF. The chain employs TRBV27 and TRBJ2-7; no clear D gene. Trimming took 8 bases from V and 4 from J, leaving 6 bases between them. Germline-derived CDR1 and CDR2 are MNHEY and SMNVEV (reference sequence). CDR3 length: 10 amino acids.

The V gene is TRBV27, the J gene TRBJ1-1, with TRBD1 matching over 10 bases. CDR3 length equals 15 residues. Germline lookup yields CDR1 MNHEY and CDR2 SMNVEV (reference sequence). The trim removed 5 bases at V and 6 bases at J, leaving 9 bases unmatched. This CDR3 is CASSTPGTGVSEAFF. The DNA of the CDR3 is TGTGCCAGCAGTACCCCCGGGACAGGGGTGTCTGAAGCTTTCTTT.

V and J are TRBV5-1 and TRBJ1-1; the D gene is possibly TRBD1 (5 bases). Germline CDR1 and CDR2: SGHRS and YFSETQ. This CDR3 is built from 14 residues. The V end was cut by 4 bases, the J end by 0 bases, with 10 bases between. The CDR3 loop is CASSERQMNTEAFF. In DNA, the CDR3 is TGCGCCAGCAGCGAACGACAGATGAACACTGAAGCTTTCTTT.

This chain connects TRBV14 to TRBJ2-1; D is perhaps TRBD1 or TRBD2 (6 bases each). Trimming removed 3 bases at V and 7 bases at J, with 16 bases between. This CDR3 is built from 15 residues. Germline loops: CDR1 SGHDN, CDR2 FVKESK. The CDR3, as DNA: TGTGCCAGCAGCCAGTTAACGGGGGCGGCGAATGAGCAGTTCTTC. Translated: CASSQLTGAANEQFF. Complete variable domain (other parts from reference TRBV14 and TRBJ2-1): EAGVTQFPSHSVIEKGQTVTLRCDPISGHDNLYWYRRVMGKEIKFLLHFVKESKQDESGMPNNRFLAERTGGTYSTLKVQPAELEDSGVYFCASSQLTGAANEQFFGPGTRLTVL.

This chain links TRBV14 with TRBJ1-1; D is unresolved. Trimming took 0 bases from V and 2 from J, leaving 10 bases between them. The CDR3 length is 15 residues. CDR1 and CDR2 from the germline V gene are SGHDN and FVKESK. The CDR3 sequence: CASSQDPPVNTEAFF. DNA for the CDR3: TGTGCCAGCAGCCAAGATCCCCCCGTAAACACTGAAGCTTTCTTT.

This rearrangement joins TRBV29-1 to TRBJ2-5; TRBD1 matches 11 bases. Germline CDR1 is SQVTM and CDR2 is ANQGSEA. Trimming took 7 bases from V and 5 from J; bases not matched to a gene: 6. The CDR3 is made up of 13 amino acids. CDR3 in DNA: TGCAGCGCCGGACAGGGGGCCGGGGAGACCCAGTACTTC. This gives the protein CSAGQGAGETQYF.

The chain uses TRBV5-4 and TRBJ1-4, with 7 bases aligning to TRBD1. V lost 1 base to trimming and J lost 6 bases; unmatched junction nucleotides: 3. The CDR3 has 14 residues. The germline gives CDR1 SGHNT, CDR2 YYREEE (reference sequence). CDR3 sequence: CASSLLGGDEKLFF. In DNA, the CDR3 is TGTGCCAGCAGCTTGCTAGGGGGCGATGAAAAACTGTTTTTT.

The rearrangement uses TRBV11-3 and TRBJ2-5; 15 bases align to TRBD2. The germline CDR1 and CDR2 sequences are SGHNT and YENEEA. This CDR3 has 17 residues. The V segment lost 4 bases and the J segment 5 bases; nucleotides outside the gene matches: 8. CDR3 DNA sequence: TGTGCCAGCAGCTCTTGGACTAGCGGGAGGGCCGGGGAGACCCAGTACTTC. The encoded protein is CASSSWTSGRAGETQYF.

The chain combines TRBV19 with TRBJ1-3; D is perhaps TRBD1 (5 bases). Looked up from germline, CDR1 is LNHDA and CDR2 is SQIVND (reference sequence). The CDR3 spans 16 residues. Trimming removed 2 bases at V and 0 bases at J, with 11 bases between. This chain's CDR3 is CASSISGTLSGNTIYF. DNA for the CDR3: TGTGCCAGTAGTATAAGTGGGACCCTCTCTGGAAACACCATATATTTT.

This clone appeared a few times. The gene calls are TRBV30 and TRBJ1-5; TRBD1 matches 7 bases. The V gene end was trimmed by 1 base and the J gene end by 9 bases; junction bases not matched to a gene: 9. Germline V gene lookup returns CDR1 GTSNPN and CDR2 SVGIG (reference sequence). The CDR3 contains 14 residues. The CDR3 sequence is CAWSADRDSSPQHF. The DNA for the CDR3 is TGTGCCTGGAGTGCCGACAGGGATTCTTCGCCCCAGCATTTT.

The rearrangement links TRBV5-6 to TRBJ1-5; D is ambiguous. This CDR3 has 16 amino acids. Germline V CDR1 and CDR2: SGHDT, YYEEEE. V was shortened by 4 bases and J by 4 bases, with 18 bases between the two germline ends. The CDR3 nucleotides read TGTGCCAGCAGCACAATACGTGCGAGCGGGAATCAGCCCCAGCATTTT. This gives the protein CASSTIRASGNQPQHF.

The chain uses TRBV7-6 and TRBJ1-1, with 12 bases identical to TRBD1. Unmatched junction bases numbered 8, after V lost 5 bases and J lost 7 bases. The CDR3 contains 15 residues. The germline V gene encodes CDR1 SGHVS and CDR2 FNYEAQ. As DNA, the CDR3 is TGTGCCAGCAGCAATTCCGGGACAGGGGGCATTGAAGCTTTCTTT. It translates to CASSNSGTGGIEAFF.

The rearrangement uses TRBV7-9 and TRBJ2-1; 9 bases align to TRBD2. Looked up from germline, CDR1 is SEHNR and CDR2 is FQNEAQ (reference sequence). The CDR3 is made up of 18 amino acids. J lost 6 bases, V lost 7 bases, and 19 bases had no gene match. Here the CDR3 DNA reads TGTGCCAGCACTTCCAAGGGCGGGAGGGCAAACCGAGGCAATGAGCAGTTCTTC. As protein: CASTSKGGRANRGNEQFF.

The chain couples TRBV11-3 to TRBJ2-1; tentatively, D is TRBD1 or TRBD2 (5 bases each). V lost 7 bases and J 6 bases, leaving 19 bases between the germline ends. This CDR3 is 15 amino acids long. Germline V CDR1 and CDR2: SGHNT, YENEEA. CDR3 amino acids: CASTLGDLVVNEQFF. In DNA, the CDR3 is TGTGCCAGCACCCTGGGGGATCTAGTCGTCAATGAGCAGTTCTTC.

The rearrangement joins TRBV18 to TRBJ2-5; D might be TRBD1 (5 bases). The V end lost 3 bases, the J end lost 4 bases, and 12 bases lay between the germline ends. The CDR3 extends over 14 amino acids. Germline CDR1 and CDR2: KGHSH and LQKENI. This CDR3 reads CASSPVDSGETQYF. The CDR3 coding sequence is TGTGCCAGCTCACCTGTCGACAGTGGAGAGACCCAGTACTTC. The whole variable domain, filled in from reference TRBV18 and TRBJ2-5, reads NAGVMQNPRHLVRRRGQEARLRCSPMKGHSHVYWYRQLPEEGLKFMVYLQKENIIDESGMPKERFSAEFPKEGPSILRIQQVVRGDSAAYFCASSPVDSGETQYFGPGTRLLVL.

In its sample, this clone was seen a few times. The CDR3 nucleotides are TGTGCCAGCTCACCATACAGGGAAGGGGCCAAAAACATTCAGTACTTC. Amino acids: CASSPYREGAKNIQYF. V usage is TRBV18 and J usage is TRBJ2-4; the D gene is possibly TRBD1 (6 bases). This CDR3 contains 16 residues. With 2 bases removed from V and 1 base from J, the gap between germline ends came to 12 bases. Germline V CDR1 and CDR2: KGHSH, LQKENI.

The J gene is TRBJ2-7, the V gene TRBV6-5, with D tentatively TRBD1 (6 bases). The germline CDR1 and CDR2 sequences are MNHEY and SVGAGI. Trimming cost V 11 bases and J 6 bases, with 20 bases left between them. The CDR3 has 13 amino acids. The CDR3 here is CAARAGESGEQYF. CDR3 coding DNA: TGTGCCGCCAGGGCAGGGGAGAGCGGCGAGCAGTACTTC.

V usage is TRBV7-9 and J usage is TRBJ2-4, with a weak D call TRBD2 (6 bases). Germline CDR1 SEHNR, CDR2 FQNEAQ (reference sequence). This CDR3 comprises 16 residues. V lost 1 base and J 0 bases, leaving 10 bases between the germline ends. The CDR3 reads CASSLGAGLAKNIQYF. The CDR3 DNA is TGTGCCAGCAGCTTAGGCGCGGGACTAGCCAAAAACATTCAGTACTTC.